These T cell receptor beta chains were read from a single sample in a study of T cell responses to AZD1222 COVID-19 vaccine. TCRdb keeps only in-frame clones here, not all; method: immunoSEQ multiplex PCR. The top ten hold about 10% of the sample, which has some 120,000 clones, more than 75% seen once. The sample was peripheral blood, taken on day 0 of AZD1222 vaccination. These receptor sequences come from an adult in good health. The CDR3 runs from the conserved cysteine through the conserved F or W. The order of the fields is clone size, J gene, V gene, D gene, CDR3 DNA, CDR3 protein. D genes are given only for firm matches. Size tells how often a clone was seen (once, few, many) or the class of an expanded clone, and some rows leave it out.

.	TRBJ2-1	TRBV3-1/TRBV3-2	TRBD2	TGTGCCAGCAGCCCGGGACTAGCGGGGGGCGAGCAGTTCTTC	CASSPGLAGGEQFF
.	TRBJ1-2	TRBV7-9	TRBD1	TGTGCCAGCAGCTTAGAGGGCAGGGGGCCTGTCACCTTC	CASSLEGRGPVTF
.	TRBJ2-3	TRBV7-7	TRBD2	TGTGCTAGCAGCGGACAGGGGGCGCGTGGACTAGCGGGAGGGCTCACAGATACGCAGTATTTT	CASSGQGARGLAGGLTDTQYF
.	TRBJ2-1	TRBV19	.	TGTGCCAGTAGTCTACCCGGGACCAGGAACAATGAGCAGTTCTTC	CASSLPGTRNNEQFF
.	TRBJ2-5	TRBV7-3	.	TGTGCCAGCAGCTTAGACCCCGGGGTGGGTGAAAAGACCCAGTACTTC	CASSLDPGVGEKTQYF
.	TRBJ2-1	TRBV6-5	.	TGTGCCAGCAGTTCCGACAGAAGCTCCTACAATGAGCAGTTCTTC	CASSSDRSSYNEQFF
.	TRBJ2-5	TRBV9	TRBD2	TGTGCCAGCAGCGTAACCGGGACTAGCCTAGAGACCCAGTACTTC	CASSVTGTSLETQYF
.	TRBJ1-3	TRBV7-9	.	TGTGCCAGCAGCTTAAGGACAGGAAACACCATATATTTT	CASSLRTGNTIYF
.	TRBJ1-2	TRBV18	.	TGTGCCACCGGGGGCGGACCGCCGGCATATGGCTACACCTTC	CATGGGPPAYGYTF
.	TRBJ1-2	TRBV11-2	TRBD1	TGTGCCAGCAGCACGACAGGGGGTTATGGCTACACCTTC	CASSTTGGYGYTF
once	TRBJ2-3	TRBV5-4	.	TGTGCCAGCAGCCGGGACTCCGGGAGTACAGATACGCAGTATTTT	CASSRDSGSTDTQYF
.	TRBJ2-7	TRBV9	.	TGTGCCAGCAGCGTTGGAGGGGATAGGTACGAGCAGTACTTC	CASSVGGDRYEQYF
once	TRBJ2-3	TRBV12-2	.	TGTGCAAGTCGCTTAGAGCAGGAGTTTCGACACACAGATACGCAGTATTTT	CASRLEQEFRHTDTQYF
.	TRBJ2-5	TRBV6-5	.	TGTGCCAGCAGTTCCCTAGGGGGGGGCCCAGGGGAGACCCAGTACTTC	CASSSLGGGPGETQYF
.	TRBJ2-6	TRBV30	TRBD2	TGTGCCTGGAGTGTACTGGGAGGGGACCACGTCCTGACTTTC	CAWSVLGGDHVLTF
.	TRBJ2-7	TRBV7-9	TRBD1	TGTGCCAGCAGCTTAGGGACAGGGGGCGAGCAGTACTTC	CASSLGTGGEQYF
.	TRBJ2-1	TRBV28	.	TGTGCCAGCAGACATGGGGCTATAGACAATGAGCAGTTCTTC	CASRHGAIDNEQFF
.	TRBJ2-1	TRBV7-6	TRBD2	TGTGCCAGCATCCGGAGCGGGGGAATGAGTAATGAGCAGTTCTTC	CASIRSGGMSNEQFF
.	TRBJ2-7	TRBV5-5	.	TGTGCCAGCGCCCCCCCTGGGGGGCCCTACGAGCAGTACTTC	CASAPPGGPYEQYF
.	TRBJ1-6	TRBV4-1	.	TGCGCCAGCAGCCAAGATGGCAGGAGCTCCTATAATTCACCCCTCCACTTT	CASSQDGRSSYNSPLHF
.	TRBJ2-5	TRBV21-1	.	TGTGCCAGCAGCAATAGGGGGGAGGGACGCCTGGAGACCCAGTACTTC	CASSNRGEGRLETQYF
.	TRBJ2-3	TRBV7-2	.	TGTGCCAGCAGCTTTAAATGGGCAGATACGCAGTATTTT	CASSFKWADTQYF
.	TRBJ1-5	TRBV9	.	TGTGCCAGCAGCGTAGACGGGGGCCGTATTCAGCCCCAGCATTTT	CASSVDGGRIQPQHF
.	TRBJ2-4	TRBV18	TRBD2	TGTGCCAGCTCACCACCATTCGGGACTAGCGGGATACTAGCCAAAAACATTCAGTACTTC	CASSPPFGTSGILAKNIQYF
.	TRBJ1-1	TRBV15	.	TGTGCCACCAGCCAAATCGGGGCTGAAGCTTTCTTT	CATSQIGAEAFF
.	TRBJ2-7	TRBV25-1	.	TGTGCCAGCAGTGAATTTGAGGGGCACTCCTACGAGCAGTACTTC	CASSEFEGHSYEQYF
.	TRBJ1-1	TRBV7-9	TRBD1	TGTGCCAGCAGCTTAGATGGGGACAGGGGGCTTGAAGCTTTCTTT	CASSLDGDRGLEAFF
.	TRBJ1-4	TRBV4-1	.	TGCGCCAGCAGCCAAGCGGGCAGACTTAATGAAAAACTGTTTTTT	CASSQAGRLNEKLFF
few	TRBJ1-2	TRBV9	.	TGTGCCAGCAGCGCCACCCCCTCTTCTGGCCTCTATGGCTACACCTTC	CASSATPSSGLYGYTF
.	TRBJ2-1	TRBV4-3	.	TGCGCCAGCAGCCAAGAAAGGGAGCATGAGCAGTTCTTC	CASSQEREHEQFF
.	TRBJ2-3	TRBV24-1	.	TGTGCCACCAGTGATCCCTTTCCACCAGATACGCAGTATTTT	CATSDPFPPDTQYF
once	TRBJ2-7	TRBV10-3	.	TGTGCCACCGCGGGGCCGGGCTACGAGCAGTACTTC	CATAGPGYEQYF
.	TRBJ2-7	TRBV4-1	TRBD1	TGCGCCAGCAGCCCCCCCCCGGGACAGGGGGCCTACGAGCAGTACTTC	CASSPPPGQGAYEQYF
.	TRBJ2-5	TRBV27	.	TGTGCCAGCAGCACACTAGGAGGGACCCAGTACTTC	CASSTLGGTQYF
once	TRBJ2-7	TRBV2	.	TGTGCCAGCAGTGGTCAATACGAGCAGTACTTC	CASSGQYEQYF
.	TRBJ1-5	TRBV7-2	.	TGTGCCAGCAGCTTAGCCGGGACGGCAGTCAATCAGCCCCAGCATTTT	CASSLAGTAVNQPQHF
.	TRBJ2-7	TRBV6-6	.	TGTGCCAGCAGCTATCCCGGGGACTTCTACGAGCAGTACTTC	CASSYPGDFYEQYF